This is a list of T cell receptor beta chains from one sample in a study of beta chain features in type 1 diabetes. Clones were sequenced by immunoSEQ multiplex PCR, and TCRdb holds only the in-frame ones, with some missing. The sample consists of around 340,000 clones, 8% of them appearing once. The sample consisted of central memory CD4+ T cells from blood. These receptor sequences come from a woman in her late teens or twenties in good health. Each CDR3 is given with its conserved first and last residue. The D gene is left open where the match is weak. Size is omitted from some rows. Given values are once, few, many or a class for expanded clones.

j_call d_call clone_size v_call cdr3_aa cdr3_nt
TRBJ2-7 TRBD2 few TRBV5-6 CASSLGLAGDYEQYF TGTGCCAGCAGCTTGGGACTAGCGGGAGACTACGAGCAGTACTTC
TRBJ2-7 NA few TRBV7-8 CASSSELDYEQYF TGTGCCAGCAGCTCTGAATTAGACTACGAGCAGTACTTC
TRBJ2-2 NA NA TRBV28 CASSSNIGELFF TGTGCCAGCAGTTCCAACATCGGGGAGCTGTTTTTT
TRBJ2-1 NA few TRBV7-9 CASSPPLRQGYNEQFF TGTGCCAGCAGCCCCCCCCTTCGGCAGGGCTACAATGAGCAGTTCTTC
TRBJ2-7 NA many TRBV28 CASSLYVLAWDTTYEQYF TGTGCCAGCAGTTTATATGTGTTGGCTTGGGACACAACCTACGAGCAGTACTTC
TRBJ1-4 NA many TRBV25-1 CASSELLDRFNEKLFF TGTGCCAGCAGTGAACTCCTGGACAGATTTAATGAAAAACTGTTTTTT
TRBJ1-3 TRBD1 many TRBV4-2 CASSPTGNDGNTIYF TGTGCCAGCAGCCCGACAGGGAACGATGGAAACACCATATATTTT
TRBJ2-1 TRBD1 NA TRBV28 CANSPGQTYNEQFF TGTGCCAACTCACCGGGACAGACCTACAATGAGCAGTTCTTC
TRBJ2-1 NA many TRBV7-3 CASSQYMHNEQFF TGTGCCAGCAGCCAGTACATGCACAATGAGCAGTTCTTC
TRBJ2-7 TRBD1 few TRBV6-6 CASSRQGGPSYEQYF TGTGCCAGCAGCCGACAGGGGGGGCCCTCCTACGAGCAGTACTTC
TRBJ2-3 TRBD2 many TRBV5-1 CASSASGRLDTQYF TGCGCCAGCAGCGCTAGCGGGAGATTGGATACGCAGTATTTT
TRBJ2-1 NA NA TRBV11-2 CASSLLVAGSYNEQFF TGTGCCAGCAGCTTATTGGTAGCCGGCTCCTACAATGAGCAGTTCTTC
TRBJ2-3 TRBD2 few TRBV5-1 CASSFGLAGGVTDTQYF TGCGCCAGCAGCTTCGGACTAGCGGGAGGGGTTACAGATACGCAGTATTTT
TRBJ2-7 TRBD2 NA TRBV10-3 CATTTSADYEQYF TGTGCCACTACAACTAGCGCTGACTACGAGCAGTACTTC
TRBJ2-2 TRBD1 few TRBV29-1 CSVGQGSGELFF TGCAGCGTCGGACAGGGAAGCGGGGAGCTGTTTTTT
TRBJ2-3 NA many TRBV10-3 CAISESTGTDTQYF TGTGCCATCAGTGAGTCGACAGGCACAGATACGCAGTATTTT
TRBJ1-2 TRBD1 few TRBV10-3 CASSLGTGGRNGYTF TGTGCCAGCAGTCTAGGGACAGGGGGAAGGAATGGCTACACCTTC
TRBJ2-3 TRBD1 few TRBV9 CASSVGGGQRTDTQYF TGTGCCAGCAGCGTAGGTGGGGGACAGCGCACAGATACGCAGTATTTT
TRBJ2-1 TRBD2 NA TRBV6-5 CASSYSSGTRDNEQFF TGTGCCAGCAGTTACTCCAGCGGGACTAGAGACAATGAGCAGTTCTTC
TRBJ2-3 TRBD1 few TRBV6-5 CASSTPQGAGDTQYF TGTGCCAGCAGTACTCCCCAGGGGGCAGGAGATACGCAGTATTTT
TRBJ1-2 NA NA TRBV2 CASSDSRGRANYGYTF TGTGCCAGCAGTGATAGTCGGGGCAGGGCTAACTATGGCTACACCTTC
TRBJ2-3 TRBD2 NA TRBV28 CASSLAGAGADTQYF TGTGCCAGCAGCTTAGCGGGAGCTGGCGCAGATACGCAGTATTTT
TRBJ2-1 NA few TRBV28 CASRVSLGDEQFF TGTGCCAGCAGGGTATCGTTGGGCGATGAGCAGTTCTTC
TRBJ1-5 NA NA TRBV7-9 CASSLVRDSRQPQHF TGTGCCAGCAGCTTAGTGAGGGACTCTCGTCAGCCCCAGCATTTT
TRBJ2-5 NA NA TRBV2 CASGGPRGQETQYF TGTGCCAGCGGGGGCCCCCGGGGTCAAGAGACCCAGTACTTC
TRBJ2-1 TRBD2 many TRBV2 CASRTSGRGNEQFF TGTGCCAGCAGGACTAGCGGGAGAGGGAATGAGCAGTTCTTC
TRBJ1-1 NA NA TRBV2 CASRSSLVYTEAFF TGTGCCAGCAGATCCAGTTTGGTTTACACTGAAGCTTTCTTT
TRBJ2-2 NA NA TRBV28 CASSPYLKSGELFF TGTGCCAGCAGTCCTTATTTAAAGTCCGGGGAGCTGTTTTTT
TRBJ2-7 NA few TRBV28 CASSSQNPPGEQYF TGTGCCAGCAGTTCACAGAACCCCCCTGGGGAGCAGTACTTC
TRBJ2-3 NA few TRBV10-1 CASSYQGGDTQYF TGCGCCAGCAGTTACCAAGGAGGAGATACGCAGTATTTT
TRBJ2-3 TRBD1 NA TRBV15 CATSVPGGPSTDTQYF TGTGCCACCAGCGTCCCAGGGGGACCGAGCACAGATACGCAGTATTTT
TRBJ2-3 TRBD2 few TRBV5-4 CASSGDSGRGADTQYF TGTGCCAGCAGCGGCGATAGCGGGAGGGGCGCAGATACGCAGTATTTT
TRBJ2-1 NA few TRBV11-2 CASSRSLSEQFF TGTGCCAGCAGCCGATCCCTCAGTGAGCAGTTCTTC
TRBJ2-1 NA NA TRBV15 CATGGTLYNEQFF TGTGCCACGGGCGGGACCTTATACAATGAGCAGTTCTTC
TRBJ2-3 TRBD2 few TRBV27 CASSFSPSGRDTQYF TGTGCCAGCAGTTTTTCTCCTAGCGGGAGAGATACGCAGTATTTT
TRBJ2-5 NA many TRBV5-1 CASREQSQETQYF TGCGCCAGCAGGGAGCAGTCCCAAGAGACCCAGTACTTC
TRBJ2-1 TRBD2 few TRBV2 CASSEALLAGKINEQFF TGTGCCAGCAGTGAAGCGCTCCTAGCGGGAAAGATCAATGAGCAGTTCTTC
TRBJ2-1 NA NA TRBV5-1 CASSPTQDEQFF TGCGCCAGCAGCCCCACCCAAGATGAGCAGTTCTTC
TRBJ2-7 TRBD1 NA TRBV15 CATSRTRDRQYEQYF TGTGCCACCAGCAGAACCCGGGACAGGCAATACGAGCAGTACTTC
TRBJ2-5 NA NA TRBV9 CASSVAPGGTRYQETQYF TGTGCCAGCAGCGTAGCTCCAGGGGGGACCCGATACCAAGAGACCCAGTACTTC
TRBJ1-1 TRBD1 NA TRBV7-2 CASSVSGTANTEAFF TGTGCCAGCAGCGTATCCGGGACAGCTAACACTGAAGCTTTCTTT
TRBJ2-6 NA few TRBV19 CASSIRRAGANVLTF TGTGCCAGTAGTATTAGGAGGGCTGGGGCCAACGTCCTGACTTTC
TRBJ2-7 TRBD2 few TRBV6-1 CASSEAGGSRYEQYF TGTGCCAGCAGTGAAGCAGGCGGGAGCCGATACGAGCAGTACTTC
TRBJ2-3 TRBD2 few TRBV7-2 CASSLTSGSTDTQYF TGTGCCAGCAGCTTGACTAGCGGGAGCACAGATACGCAGTATTTT
TRBJ2-6 NA few TRBV19 CASSIAFGSGANVLTF TGTGCCAGTAGTATAGCGTTTGGCTCTGGGGCCAACGTCCTGACTTTC
TRBJ2-1 NA many TRBV7-2 CASSLWSARGTNEQFF TGTGCCAGCAGCCTCTGGTCGGCCAGGGGAACTAATGAGCAGTTCTTC
TRBJ2-2 NA many TRBV6-1 CASRRDLRKGELFF TGTGCCAGCAGGAGGGACCTGAGGAAGGGGGAGCTGTTTTTT
TRBJ1-2 NA few TRBV10-3 CASTRTDNYGYTF TGTGCCAGCACCCGCACCGATAACTATGGCTACACCTTC
TRBJ2-2 NA NA TRBV28 CASSYGLAGTGELFF TGTGCCAGCAGTTACGGCCTAGCAGGCACCGGGGAGCTGTTTTTT
TRBJ2-5 TRBD1 NA TRBV6-1 CASSEGQHRETQYF TGTGCCAGCAGTGAGGGACAGCATCGGGAGACCCAGTACTTC
TRBJ1-5 NA many TRBV28 CASSSTAGSNQPQHF TGTGCCAGCAGTTCGACAGCGGGGAGCAATCAGCCCCAGCATTTT
TRBJ2-5 NA few TRBV28 CASRLGGSVETQYF TGTGCCAGCAGGCTTGGAGGGTCGGTTGAGACCCAGTACTTC
TRBJ1-1 NA few TRBV28 CASGKQGAGNTEAFF TGTGCCAGCGGTAAACAGGGAGCTGGAAACACTGAAGCTTTCTTT